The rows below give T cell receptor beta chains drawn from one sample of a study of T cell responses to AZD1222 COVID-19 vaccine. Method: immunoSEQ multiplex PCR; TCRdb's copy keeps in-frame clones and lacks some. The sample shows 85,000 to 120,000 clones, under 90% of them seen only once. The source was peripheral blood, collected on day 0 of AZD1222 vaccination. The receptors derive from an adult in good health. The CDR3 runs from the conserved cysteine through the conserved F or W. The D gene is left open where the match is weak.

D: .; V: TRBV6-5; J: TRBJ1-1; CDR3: CASSYSAGTVNTEAFF; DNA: TGTGCCAGCAGTTACTCAGCAGGTACGGTGAACACTGAAGCTTTCTTT
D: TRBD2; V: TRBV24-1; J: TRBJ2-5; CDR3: CATSDWTSGRETQYF; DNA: TGTGCCACCAGTGATTGGACTAGCGGTAGGGAGACCCAGTACTTC
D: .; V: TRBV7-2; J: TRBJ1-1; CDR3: CASSLGGLLGPEAFF; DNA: TGTGCCAGCAGCTTAGGGGGGCTTCTGGGGCCAGAAGCTTTCTTT
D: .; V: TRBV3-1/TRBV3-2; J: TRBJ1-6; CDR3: CASSQYEAPLHF; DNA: TGTGCCAGCAGCCAGTACGAGGCACCCCTCCACTTT
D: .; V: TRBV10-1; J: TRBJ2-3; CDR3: CASSDGGTDTQYF; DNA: TGCGCCAGCAGTGACGGAGGCACAGATACGCAGTATTTT
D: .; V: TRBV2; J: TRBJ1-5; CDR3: CASRTRVSNQPQHF; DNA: TGTGCCAGCAGGACTCGGGTCTCCAATCAGCCCCAGCATTTT
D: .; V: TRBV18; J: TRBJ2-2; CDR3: CASSPAAAGANTGELFF; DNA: TGTGCCAGCTCACCAGCGGCGGCAGGGGCGAACACCGGGGAGCTGTTTTTT
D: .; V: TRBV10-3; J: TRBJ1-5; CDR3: CAISESGRGQPQHF; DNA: TGTGCCATCAGTGAGTCAGGGCGGGGTCAGCCCCAGCATTTT
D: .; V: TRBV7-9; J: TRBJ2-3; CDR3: CASSLLTDTQYF; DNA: TGTGCCAGCAGCCTTCTCACAGATACGCAGTATTTT
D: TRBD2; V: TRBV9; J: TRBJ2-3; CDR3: CASSVFGGRVSDTQYF; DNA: TGTGCCAGCAGCGTATTTGGCGGGAGGGTGTCAGATACGCAGTATTTT